A selection of T cell receptor beta chains follows, all from one sample in a study of shared clonotypes between healthy human individuals. This table comes from immunoSEQ multiplex PCR, and its TCRdb copy is limited to in-frame clones, with some not included. The table lists 2 million or so clones, about 95% of them singletons. The sequenced sample was naive CD8+ T cells sorted from blood. The receptors here all came from a man aged 18 to 29 in good health. Each CDR3 is given with its conserved first and last residue.

v_gene	j_gene	CDR3aa
TRBV7-2	TRBJ2-1	CASSLVGGGAYNEQFF
TRBV30	TRBJ2-5	CAWSPGHTSQETQYF
TRBV20-1	TRBJ1-2	CSAPTNYGYTF
TRBV5-6	TRBJ2-7	CASSLVEPHYEQYF
TRBV30	TRBJ1-1	CAWTRTGGGTEAFF
TRBV11-2	TRBJ2-7	CASSSVTSGARFTEQYF
TRBV7-8	TRBJ2-1	CASSLQRLAGALNEQFF
TRBV6-5	TRBJ2-1	CASGFTGNEQFF
TRBV5-8	TRBJ1-1	CASSLFGGEAFF
TRBV5-1	TRBJ2-4	CASVGDKNIQYF
TRBV27	TRBJ2-5	CASSFRQGQETQYF
TRBV9	TRBJ1-1	CASSVGVTEGRNTEAFF
TRBV6-1	TRBJ2-3	CASSESGTGGNTQYF
TRBV7-8	TRBJ2-1	CASSLAGQVLNNEQFF
TRBV7-6	TRBJ1-1	CASSLGTENTEAFF
TRBV7-2	TRBJ2-7	CASSLVQLLSYEQYF
TRBV2	TRBJ2-1	CASWRGNNEQFF
TRBV9	TRBJ1-5	CASSEGRNGNQPQHF
TRBV13	TRBJ2-1	CASSLWASNEQFF
TRBV5-8	TRBJ1-4	CASSRQGAANEKLFF
TRBV7-9	TRBJ2-5	CASSPRTGETQYF
TRBV5-6	TRBJ2-2	CASSTPPGQEDTGELFF
TRBV7-2	TRBJ2-3	CASSQWTGADTQYF
TRBV5-4	TRBJ1-6	CASSFARANNSPLHF
TRBV5-1	TRBJ1-1	CASSVDGSPEAFF
TRBV27	TRBJ2-7	CASSWGLASYEQYF
TRBV28	TRBJ2-7	CASRGTTGTLYEQYF
TRBV11-3	TRBJ1-4	CASTAQGATNEKLFF
TRBV5-6	TRBJ2-3	CASSWGVAASTDTQYF
TRBV7-9	TRBJ2-5	CASSVTGGMETQYF
TRBV10-1	TRBJ2-2	CASSPTGIGELFF
TRBV30	TRBJ1-1	CACYPGQGMNTEAFF
TRBV4-1	TRBJ1-1	CASSQDPGGYTEAFF
TRBV9	TRBJ2-7	CASSVEGQGDEQYF
TRBV30	TRBJ1-2	CASTGEDYGYTF
TRBV6-1	TRBJ2-1	CASTDSLPHNEQFF
TRBV28	TRBJ2-7	CASSLGPIGSYEQYF
TRBV29-1	TRBJ1-1	CSVALEYTEAFF
TRBV7-9	TRBJ1-2	CASSLAPAPEGYTF
TRBV28	TRBJ1-4	CASSLTLGQGHEKLFF
TRBV11-2	TRBJ2-7	CASSLGLGTYSYEQYF
TRBV6-1	TRBJ2-3	CASSESAGVGTDTQYF
TRBV11-2	TRBJ2-5	CASSLELAGEETQYF
TRBV27	TRBJ2-2	CASSSIGGTGELFF
TRBV14	TRBJ2-7	CASSRGSDITYEQYF
TRBV7-6	TRBJ2-7	CASSAKTDYEQYF